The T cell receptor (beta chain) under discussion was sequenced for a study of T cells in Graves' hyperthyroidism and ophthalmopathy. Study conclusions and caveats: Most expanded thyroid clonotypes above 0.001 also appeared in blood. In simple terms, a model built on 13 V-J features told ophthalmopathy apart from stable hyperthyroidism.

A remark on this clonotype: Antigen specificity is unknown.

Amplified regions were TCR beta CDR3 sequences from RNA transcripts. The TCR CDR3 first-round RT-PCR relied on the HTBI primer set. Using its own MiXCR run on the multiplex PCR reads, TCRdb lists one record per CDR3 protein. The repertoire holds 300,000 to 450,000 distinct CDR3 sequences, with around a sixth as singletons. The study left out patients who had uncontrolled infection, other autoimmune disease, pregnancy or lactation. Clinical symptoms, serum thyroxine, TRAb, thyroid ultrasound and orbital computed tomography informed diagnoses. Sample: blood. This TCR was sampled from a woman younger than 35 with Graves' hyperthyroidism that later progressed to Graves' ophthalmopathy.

The DNA of the CDR3 is TGCAGCGTTGAAGATGGAGCGGGAGGGCCTTGGGATACGCAGTATTTT. It specifies CSVEDGAGGPWDTQYF. The chain joins TRBV29-1 to TRBJ2-3; TRBD2 aligns across 10 bases. The trim removed 0 bases at V and 6 bases at J, leaving 9 bases unmatched. Germline-derived CDR1 and CDR2 are SQVTM and ANQGSEA. The CDR3 has 16 residues.